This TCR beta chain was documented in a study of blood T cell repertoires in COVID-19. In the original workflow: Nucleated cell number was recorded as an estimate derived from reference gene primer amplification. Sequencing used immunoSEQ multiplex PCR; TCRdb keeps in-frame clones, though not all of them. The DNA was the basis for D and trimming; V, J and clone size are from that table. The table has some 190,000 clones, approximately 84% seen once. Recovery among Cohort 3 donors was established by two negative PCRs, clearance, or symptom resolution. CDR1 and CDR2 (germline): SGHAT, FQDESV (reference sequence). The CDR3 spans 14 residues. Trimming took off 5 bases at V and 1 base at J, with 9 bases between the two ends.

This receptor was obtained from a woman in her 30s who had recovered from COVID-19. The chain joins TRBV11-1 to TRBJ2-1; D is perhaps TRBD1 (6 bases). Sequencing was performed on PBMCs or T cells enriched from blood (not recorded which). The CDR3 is CASSRDISYNEQFF. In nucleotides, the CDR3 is TGTGCCAGCAGCCGGGACATATCCTACAATGAGCAGTTCTTC.